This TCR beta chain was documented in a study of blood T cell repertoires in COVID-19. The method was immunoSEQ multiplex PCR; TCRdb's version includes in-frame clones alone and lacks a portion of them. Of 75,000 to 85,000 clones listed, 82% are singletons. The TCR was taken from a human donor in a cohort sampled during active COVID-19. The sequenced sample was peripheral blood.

CDR3 in DNA: TGTGCCAGCAGCCGTGACACAGCCTACGAGCAGTACTTC. Its protein product is CASSRDTAYEQYF. V usage is TRBV5-5 and J usage is TRBJ2-7; D is unresolved. The V end was cut by 4 bases, the J end by 2 bases, with 10 bases between. Germline CDR1 and CDR2: SGHKS and YYEKEE (reference sequence). There are 13 residues in the CDR3.